This TCR beta chain came from a study of vaccination and CD4 T cells after COVID-19. Turning to the study itself: Nasal swab PCR detected SARS-CoV-2 in convalescent patients, who comprised eight to ten mild cases and one severe case. Whole-study findings and limits: Researchers report that 304 of 307 vaccine-specific clones in convalescent patients proved spike mono-reactive.

Documented treatment: approximately nine-day PBMC culture with coronavirus spike peptide pools or control peptides (ViraFEST assay). This clonotype was detected a few times. Its antigen is undetermined. CD4+ T cells that had been cultured provided DNA sequenced with the Oncomine TCR Beta short-read assay. MiXCR was run by TCRdb on the PCR reads, yielding one entry per CDR3 protein. The table lists approximately 15,000 distinct CDR3 sequences, roughly 43% of them singletons. Germline V gene data show CDR1 as MDHEN and CDR2 as SYDVKM. Trimming left V 4 bases short and J 4 bases short, with 13 bases between. The length of the CDR3 is 14 residues.

This chain links TRBV28 with TRBJ1-1, with D unresolved. Sample: CD4+ T cells from blood, cultured in vitro. The receptor's source is a human donor who had recovered from COVID-19. In DNA form, the CDR3 reads TGTGCCAGCAGTTCGGTGGGCTTAAGCACTGAAGCTTTCTTT. Its protein is CASSSVGLSTEAFF.